This T cell receptor (beta chain) was recovered during a study of T cells in Graves' hyperthyroidism and ophthalmopathy. Study details: Peripheral blood was collected at initial diagnosis, before any treatment. The study's findings and limits: Ophthalmopathy and stable hyperthyroidism were separated by a 13 V-J model.

Germline assignment: CDR1 ENHRY and CDR2 SYGVKD. The CDR3 contains 16 residues. V was pared by 5 bases and J by 5 bases, with 11 bases of the junction left unmatched. What was amplified from RNA transcripts were TCR beta CDR3 regions. The HTBI set primed first-round TCR CDR3 RT-PCR. TCRdb re-derived calls from the multiplex PCR reads in MiXCR, one entry per CDR3 protein. The table includes approximately 870,000 distinct CDR3 sequences, roughly 37% detected once. As for this clonotype: Its antigen is undetermined. This may be a read error, as it is one base from a much larger clone.

The diagnostic basis comprised clinical symptoms, serum thyroxine and TRAb, thyroid ultrasound and orbital computed tomography. V usage is TRBV10-3 and J usage is TRBJ2-5; 10 bases fit TRBD1. This receptor was taken from a man aged 18 to 35 with Graves' hyperthyroidism. Material for sequencing was blood. CDR3 protein: CAISKGDRGGHETQYF. DNA of the CDR3: TGTGCCATCAGTAAGGGGGACAGGGGAGGTCACGAGACCCAGTACTTC.